A selection of T cell receptor beta chains follows, all from one sample in a study of resident and recirculating memory T cells in vitiligo. Assay used: immunoSEQ multiplex PCR; TCRdb lists only in-frame clones, some missing. Here the sample spans tens of thousands of clones, roughly 94% being singletons. Sequencing was performed on blood. These receptors came from a male donor with vitiligo. Each CDR3 is given with its conserved first and last residue. D genes are given only for firm matches. Size is stated for part of the rows, as once, few or many counts, or as a class when the clone is expanded.

j_call,clone_size,d_call,v_call,cdr3_aa,cdr3_nt
TRBJ1-2,.,.,TRBV5-4,CASTSGFGYGYTF,TGTGCCAGCACCTCGGGGTTCGGCTATGGCTACACCTTC
TRBJ2-7,.,TRBD1,TRBV28,CASSLEGTGSKEQYF,TGTGCCAGCAGTTTAGAGGGGACAGGGTCGAAAGAGCAGTACTTC
TRBJ2-3,.,TRBD2,TRBV6-4,CASSATSGSTDTQYF,TGTGCCAGCAGCGCGACTAGCGGGAGCACAGATACGCAGTATTTT
TRBJ1-4,once,.,TRBV29-1,CSVTERNEKLFF,TGCAGCGTGACAGAACGGAATGAAAAACTGTTTTTT
TRBJ1-1,.,.,TRBV5-6,CASSLISTATYTEAFF,TGTGCCAGCAGCTTGATATCGACAGCTACTTACACTGAAGCTTTCTTT
TRBJ2-1,.,.,TRBV7-3,CASSPDWRDGEQFF,TGTGCCAGCAGCCCGGACTGGCGGGACGGTGAGCAGTTCTTC
TRBJ1-1,.,.,TRBV28,CASKHRGDTEAFF,TGTGCCAGCAAACACCGGGGGGACACTGAAGCTTTCTTT
TRBJ1-4,.,.,TRBV18,CASSPAGRRLFF,TGTGCCAGCTCACCCGCGGGCAGAAGACTGTTTTTT
TRBJ1-1,once,TRBD1,TRBV28,CASSPGGQGFGTEAFF,TGTGCCAGCAGTCCCGGGGGACAGGGCTTTGGCACTGAAGCTTTCTTT
TRBJ2-1,.,.,TRBV10-3,CATNRESYNEQFF,TGTGCCACTAACAGGGAGTCCTACAATGAGCAGTTCTTC
TRBJ2-2,once,.,TRBV15,CATSRKSYTGELFF,TGTGCCACCAGCAGGAAAAGCTACACCGGGGAGCTGTTTTTT
TRBJ2-1,.,.,TRBV29-1,CSVEGTQGKGGNEQFF,TGCAGCGTTGAGGGAACACAGGGTAAGGGGGGGAATGAGCAGTTCTTC
TRBJ2-2,.,TRBD1,TRBV28,CASRDSTGELFF,TGTGCCAGCCGGGACAGCACCGGGGAGCTGTTTTTT
TRBJ1-5,.,.,TRBV21-1,CASSSEQGGNQPQHF,TGTGCCAGCAGCTCCGAACAGGGTGGCAATCAGCCCCAGCATTTT
TRBJ2-7,.,TRBD2,TRBV6-5,CASSFPGTSGSYEQYF,TGTGCCAGCAGTTTCCCCGGGACTAGCGGCTCCTACGAGCAGTACTTC
TRBJ1-5,.,.,TRBV5-1,CASSLRGPFSNQPQHF,TGCGCCAGCAGCCTCCGCGGGCCGTTTAGCAATCAGCCCCAGCATTTT
TRBJ1-5,.,.,TRBV10-3,CAISESRRSNQPQHF,TGTGCCATCAGTGAGTCGCGCCGGAGCAATCAGCCCCAGCATTTT
TRBJ1-2,.,TRBD1,TRBV6-5,CASSAGQGWRDGYTF,TGTGCCAGCAGTGCCGGACAGGGTTGGAGGGATGGCTACACCTTC
TRBJ2-4,.,.,TRBV30,CAWAPPGVGAKNIQYF,TGTGCCTGGGCCCCCCCAGGGGTGGGAGCCAAAAACATTCAGTACTTC
TRBJ2-6,.,TRBD1,TRBV18,CASSPRDSLSGANVLTF,TGTGCCAGCTCACCCCGGGACAGCCTTTCTGGGGCCAACGTCCTGACTTTC
TRBJ1-2,once,.,TRBV9,CASSVDSFYGYTF,TGTGCCAGCAGCGTAGACAGCTTCTATGGCTACACCTTC
TRBJ2-7,.,.,TRBV5-1,CASSSPPGSGSSYEQYF,TGCGCCAGCAGCTCTCCCCCGGGTAGCGGTAGTTCCTACGAGCAGTACTTC
TRBJ2-3,.,TRBD2,TRBV27,CASSFLLAAGTDTQYF,TGTGCCAGCAGTTTCCTACTAGCGGCCGGGACAGATACGCAGTATTTT
TRBJ1-3,once,TRBD1,TRBV6-1,CASRGTGAGNTIYF,TGTGCCAGCAGGGGGACAGGAGCAGGAAACACCATATATTTT
TRBJ2-3,.,.,TRBV6-6,CASSYRGGATDTQYF,TGTGCCAGCAGTTACCGAGGAGGGGCCACAGATACGCAGTATTTT
TRBJ2-7,.,TRBD2,TRBV2,CASSNLGTSGSHEQYF,TGTGCCAGCAGCAACCTTGGGACTAGCGGGAGCCACGAGCAGTACTTC
TRBJ2-7,.,.,TRBV6-1,CASSEAQGLSSYEQYF,TGTGCCAGCAGTGAAGCTCAGGGGCTGAGCTCCTACGAGCAGTACTTC
TRBJ1-5,.,.,TRBV27,CASSFMSNQPQHF,TGTGCCAGCAGTTTTATGAGCAATCAGCCCCAGCATTTT
TRBJ2-7,.,.,TRBV5-5,CASSMTDRSYEQYF,TGTGCCAGCAGCATGACGGACAGATCCTACGAGCAGTACTTC
TRBJ2-7,once,.,TRBV6-5,CASTGRGSYEQYF,TGTGCCAGCACCGGCCGAGGGTCCTACGAGCAGTACTTC
TRBJ1-4,.,.,TRBV27,CASSPVQGNEKLFF,TGTGCCAGCAGCCCTGTTCAGGGTAATGAAAAACTGTTTTTT
TRBJ2-2,.,.,TRBV27,CASSTGYTGELFF,TGTGCCAGCAGTACAGGTTACACCGGGGAGCTGTTTTTT
TRBJ2-7,.,.,TRBV11-2,CASSLVRQAHYEQYF,TGTGCCAGCAGCTTAGTCCGACAGGCTCACTACGAGCAGTACTTC
TRBJ2-1,.,TRBD2,TRBV28,CASRGGLFSYNEQFF,TGTGCCAGCAGGGGGGGACTATTCTCCTACAATGAGCAGTTCTTC
TRBJ2-3,.,.,TRBV30,CGLDAQGGPWDTQYF,TGTGGCCTCGACGCGCAGGGAGGTCCCTGGGATACGCAGTATTTT
TRBJ1-4,.,.,TRBV19,CASSIDPPETGWGKLFF,TGTGCCAGTAGTATAGACCCCCCTGAGACAGGTTGGGGAAAACTGTTTTTT
TRBJ2-7,.,TRBD1,TRBV6-6,CASSKTGGLYEQYF,TGTGCCAGCAGTAAGACAGGGGGGCTATACGAGCAGTACTTC
TRBJ2-7,.,.,TRBV7-2,CASSLGLVVDEQYF,TGTGCCAGCAGCTTAGGACTAGTTGTCGACGAGCAGTACTTC
TRBJ2-7,few,TRBD1,TRBV4-3,CASSQVIVTGVSYEQYF,TGCGCCAGCAGCCAAGTCATCGTGACAGGGGTCTCCTACGAGCAGTACTTC
TRBJ2-2,once,.,TRBV9,CASSVGLARNTGELFF,TGTGCCAGCAGCGTAGGTCTAGCAAGGAACACCGGGGAGCTGTTTTTT
TRBJ2-3,.,.,TRBV28,CASSFDGTGVDTQYF,TGTGCCAGCAGTTTTGATGGTACGGGAGTGGATACGCAGTATTTT
TRBJ1-1,.,TRBD1,TRBV2,CASRLKGGGDRVNTEAFF,TGTGCCAGCAGGCTCAAGGGTGGGGGGGACAGGGTGAACACTGAAGCTTTCTTT
TRBJ2-7,.,TRBD2,TRBV28,CASSSGLAGGGYEQYF,TGTGCCAGCAGTTCGGGACTAGCGGGAGGCGGGTACGAGCAGTACTTC
TRBJ1-1,.,TRBD1,TRBV28,CASSPGTGPYAEAFF,TGTGCCAGCAGTCCCGGGACAGGCCCGTACGCTGAAGCTTTCTTT
TRBJ2-1,.,.,TRBV7-8,CASSLAYTGREYNEQFF,TGTGCCAGCAGCTTAGCCTATACCGGGAGAGAGTACAATGAGCAGTTCTTC
TRBJ2-5,few,.,TRBV6-5,CASSYSGHWETQYF,TGTGCCAGCAGTTATTCGGGACACTGGGAGACCCAGTACTTC
TRBJ2-7,.,.,TRBV5-1,CASSTDGQTYEQYF,TGCGCCAGCAGCACGGATGGACAGACCTACGAGCAGTACTTC
TRBJ2-7,.,.,TRBV7-6,CASSLGDGSYEQYF,TGTGCCAGCAGCTTAGGGGACGGGAGCTACGAGCAGTACTTC
TRBJ2-3,.,.,TRBV6-5,CASSYSQGYTQYF,TGTGCCAGCAGTTACTCCCAGGGGTATACGCAGTATTTT
TRBJ2-1,.,TRBD1,TRBV6-1,CASSVQGVAYNEQFF,TGTGCCAGCAGTGTTCAGGGGGTCGCCTACAATGAGCAGTTCTTC
TRBJ2-7,.,TRBD2,TRBV5-1,CASSLAPQGTSGSRSYEQYF,TGCGCCAGCAGCTTGGCCCCTCAAGGGACTAGCGGGAGTAGGTCCTACGAGCAGTACTTC
TRBJ2-1,.,TRBD2,TRBV4-2,CASSQRSGGYNEQFF,TGTGCCAGCAGCCAAAGGAGCGGGGGATACAATGAGCAGTTCTTC
TRBJ2-7,once,.,TRBV28,CASRHRVGQTPGGLNYEQYF,TGTGCCAGCAGACATAGGGTGGGCCAGACTCCAGGGGGACTTAACTACGAGCAGTACTTC
TRBJ1-2,once,.,TRBV4-1,CASSPIGRSDYGYTF,TGCGCCAGCAGCCCGATCGGGAGATCGGACTATGGCTACACCTTC
TRBJ1-2,.,.,TRBV27,CASSLNRAGGYTF,TGTGCCAGCAGTTTAAACAGGGCTGGCGGCTACACCTTC
TRBJ1-3,.,TRBD1,TRBV6-6,CASSYENRGPGNTIYF,TGTGCCAGCAGTTACGAAAACAGGGGGCCTGGAAACACCATATATTTT
TRBJ2-7,.,TRBD2,TRBV6-6,CASSWVAGWPSYEQYF,TGTGCCAGCAGTTGGGTAGCGGGTTGGCCCTCCTACGAGCAGTACTTC
TRBJ1-4,.,.,TRBV27,CASSLATASNEKLFF,TGTGCCAGCAGTTTGGCGACAGCCTCTAATGAAAAACTGTTTTTT